The clone carrying this T cell receptor beta chain was found many times. CDR1 is LGHNA and CDR2 is YSLEER in the germline V gene. The CDR3 has 15 amino acids. Trimming removed 0 bases from V and 7 bases from J, with 14 bases in between. These data belong to a study of molecular identifiers for immune sequencing clone quantification. TCRdb reprocessed the PCR reads via MiXCR and lists one record per CDR3 protein. Altogether under 650,000 distinct CDR3 sequences are present, approximately 20% being singletons, with the ten largest covering roughly 0.83%. Sample: naive CD8+ T cells from blood, with Jurkat cell RNA spiked in. Noted subset: FACS-sorted CD8+CD4-CCR7+CD45RA+ naive T cells. The chain combines TRBV4-3 with TRBJ2-3, with a tentative D call TRBD1 (6 bases). The receptor was derived from a human donor in good health. Some libraries in this study had Jurkat cell RNA spiked in. The CDR3 region has the DNA TGCGCCAGCAGCCAAGATACAGGGACACCAAATACGCAGTATTTT. Protein: CASSQDTGTPNTQYF.